This is a list of T cell receptor beta chains from one sample in a study of beta chain features in type 1 diabetes. Profiled with immunoSEQ multiplex PCR; TCRdb holds only in-frame clones, not every one. The table includes about 900,000 clones, 15% to 20% detected once. Material for sequencing was naive CD4+ T cells from blood. Receptor source: a young woman in good health. Both conserved end residues are part of each CDR3. Each record gives: J gene, V gene, CDR3 length, D gene, clone size, CDR3 protein, CDR3 DNA. The D gene is left open where the match is weak. The listing skips clone size in some rows; elsewhere it reads once, few, many or a size class.

j_call: TRBJ2-5
v_call: TRBV2
cdr3_length: 12
d_call: -
clone_size: -
cdr3_aa: CASAYSEETQYF
cdr3_nt: TGTGCCAGCGCATATTCGGAGGAGACCCAGTACTTC

j_call: TRBJ2-2
v_call: TRBV11-2
cdr3_length: 16
d_call: -
clone_size: -
cdr3_aa: CASSLVGFANTGELFF
cdr3_nt: TGTGCCAGCAGCTTAGTGGGCTTCGCGAACACCGGGGAGCTGTTTTTT

j_call: TRBJ2-7
v_call: TRBV18
cdr3_length: 14
d_call: -
clone_size: few
cdr3_aa: CASSFTRSSYEQYF
cdr3_nt: TGTGCCAGCTCATTTACTAGAAGCTCCTACGAGCAGTACTTC

j_call: TRBJ2-3
v_call: TRBV5-4
cdr3_length: 15
d_call: -
clone_size: -
cdr3_aa: CASSSTGISTDTQYF
cdr3_nt: TGTGCCAGCAGCTCGACAGGTATTAGCACAGATACGCAGTATTTT

j_call: TRBJ2-7
v_call: TRBV10-3
cdr3_length: 12
d_call: -
clone_size: many
cdr3_aa: CAISRQTYEQYF
cdr3_nt: TGTGCCATCAGTCGCCAGACCTACGAGCAGTACTTC

j_call: TRBJ2-3
v_call: TRBV5-1
cdr3_length: 18
d_call: TRBD2
clone_size: -
cdr3_aa: CASSLGITASGSTDTQYF
cdr3_nt: TGCGCCAGCAGCTTGGGGATTACGGCTAGCGGGAGCACAGATACGCAGTATTTT

j_call: TRBJ2-3
v_call: TRBV5-1
cdr3_length: 14
d_call: -
clone_size: few
cdr3_aa: CASSRGSSTDTQYF
cdr3_nt: TGCGCCAGCAGCAGAGGATCCAGCACAGATACGCAGTATTTT

j_call: TRBJ2-5
v_call: TRBV28
cdr3_length: 14
d_call: -
clone_size: -
cdr3_aa: CASSSGQLQETQYF
cdr3_nt: TGTGCCAGCAGTTCTGGACAGTTACAAGAGACCCAGTACTTC

j_call: TRBJ2-2
v_call: TRBV25-1
cdr3_length: 15
d_call: -
clone_size: -
cdr3_aa: CASSHFGGHTGELFF
cdr3_nt: TGTGCCAGCAGTCATTTTGGGGGGCACACCGGGGAGCTGTTTTTT

j_call: TRBJ1-4
v_call: TRBV6-5
cdr3_length: 14
d_call: -
clone_size: -
cdr3_aa: CASSRLVTGEKLFF
cdr3_nt: TGTGCCAGCAGCCGCCTGGTAACGGGTGAAAAACTGTTTTTT

j_call: TRBJ1-5
v_call: TRBV19
cdr3_length: 11
d_call: -
clone_size: -
cdr3_aa: CASSMPGAQHF
cdr3_nt: TGTGCCAGTAGTATGCCAGGGGCCCAGCATTTT

j_call: TRBJ2-2
v_call: TRBV10-3
cdr3_length: 17
d_call: TRBD2
clone_size: -
cdr3_aa: CAISESLAGVGTGELFF
cdr3_nt: TGTGCCATCAGTGAGTCGCTAGCGGGAGTAGGGACCGGGGAGCTGTTTTTT

j_call: TRBJ1-2
v_call: TRBV28
cdr3_length: 13
d_call: -
clone_size: -
cdr3_aa: CASLRLGIYGYTF
cdr3_nt: TGTGCCAGCCTCCGACTGGGAATCTATGGCTACACCTTC

j_call: TRBJ2-3
v_call: TRBV2
cdr3_length: 14
d_call: -
clone_size: -
cdr3_aa: CASRWGGLTDTQYF
cdr3_nt: TGTGCCAGCAGATGGGGCGGCCTCACAGATACGCAGTATTTT

j_call: TRBJ2-7
v_call: TRBV5-1
cdr3_length: 14
d_call: TRBD1
clone_size: few
cdr3_aa: CASSSGQGTYEQYF
cdr3_nt: TGCGCCAGCAGCTCGGGACAGGGGACCTACGAGCAGTACTTC

j_call: TRBJ1-5
v_call: TRBV10-1
cdr3_length: 12
d_call: -
clone_size: -
cdr3_aa: CASRRVHQPQHF
cdr3_nt: TGCGCCAGCAGGAGGGTCCATCAGCCCCAGCATTTT

j_call: TRBJ2-1
v_call: TRBV28
cdr3_length: 11
d_call: -
clone_size: -
cdr3_aa: CASVSYNEQFF
cdr3_nt: TGTGCCAGCGTGTCTTACAATGAGCAGTTCTTC

j_call: TRBJ1-2
v_call: TRBV7-9
cdr3_length: 13
d_call: -
clone_size: few
cdr3_aa: CASSRDTNYGYTF
cdr3_nt: TGTGCCAGCAGCCGGGACACGAACTATGGCTACACCTTC

j_call: TRBJ1-5
v_call: TRBV7-9
cdr3_length: 12
d_call: -
clone_size: few
cdr3_aa: CASSNSNQPQHF
cdr3_nt: TGTGCCAGCAGCAATAGCAATCAGCCCCAGCATTTT

j_call: TRBJ2-7
v_call: TRBV19
cdr3_length: 11
d_call: -
clone_size: -
cdr3_aa: CASSIANEQYF
cdr3_nt: TGTGCCAGTAGTATAGCGAACGAGCAGTACTTC

j_call: TRBJ2-3
v_call: TRBV27
cdr3_length: 15
d_call: -
clone_size: -
cdr3_aa: CASSVGFGGADTQYF
cdr3_nt: TGTGCCAGCAGTGTGGGATTTGGTGGGGCAGATACGCAGTATTTT

j_call: TRBJ1-3
v_call: TRBV7-9
cdr3_length: 10
d_call: -
clone_size: many
cdr3_aa: CASSLRPNDF
cdr3_nt: TGTGCCAGCAGCTTAAGGCCGAATGATTTT

j_call: TRBJ1-5
v_call: TRBV15
cdr3_length: 13
d_call: -
clone_size: few
cdr3_aa: CATSRVPDQPQHF
cdr3_nt: TGTGCCACCAGCAGAGTTCCGGATCAGCCCCAGCATTTT